The text below deals with one T cell receptor (beta chain). Its antigen is currently unknown. The entry originates in a study of T-cell memory formation after mild COVID-19. At the level of the study: Largely, TCR clusters stayed within a single donor. Whole-study findings and limits: Most CD4+ clones that shrank were in CM and EM, while CD8+ ones turned up in EMRA.

TCRalpha and TCRbeta libraries used 5'RACE with constant-segment primers and UMIs. TCRdb analysed the 5' RACE reads with MiXCR anew, one entry per CDR3 protein. The sample carries 350,000 to 400,000 distinct CDR3 sequences, roughly 20% recorded once. CDR3 length: 15 residues. Germline V CDR1 and CDR2: SGHRS, YFSETQ. The V segment lost 0 bases and the J segment 5 bases; nucleotides outside the gene matches: 4. The TCR comes from an adult woman who had mild COVID-19 (a few samples of this study predate the infection). Cell type and time point are not known. The sample consisted of PBMCs or a T cell subset sorted from them (not recorded which). V is TRBV5-1 and J is TRBJ2-5; TRBD2 matches at 10 bases. The CDR3 coding sequence is TGCGCCAGCAGCTTGGTAGCGGGGGGTGCCGAGACCCAGTACTTC. This gives the protein CASSLVAGGAETQYF.